These 23 T cell receptor beta chains came from one sample sequenced in a study of response to subunit inactivated influenza vaccine. From the RT-PCR reads, TCRdb called clonotypes with MiXCR, one entry per CDR3 protein. In the table there are approximately 570,000 distinct CDR3 sequences, about 8% of which are singletons. This material consisted of PBMCs from blood, taken around 25 months after vaccination. Every receptor here comes from a man aged 50-75 years who received an inactivated influenza vaccine.

This clonotype was detected ten times or more. V is TRBV5-1 and J is TRBJ2-1, with TRBD1 matching 12 bases. J gave up 4 bases and V 3 bases, and 2 bases lay outside the gene matches. CDR1 and CDR2 from the germline V gene are SGHRS and YFSETQ. The CDR3 has 15 residues. The CDR3 loop reads CASSSGQGAYNEQFF. The CDR3 bases are TGCGCCAGCAGCTCGGGACAGGGGGCGTACAATGAGCAGTTCTTC.

The chain combines TRBV4-3 with TRBJ2-1; D not resolved. Per the germline V gene, CDR1 is LGHNA and CDR2 is YSLEER. The germline V and J ends were trimmed by 0 bases and 5 bases, with 11 bases remaining between them. This CDR3 is built from 15 residues. CDR3 in DNA: TGCGCCAGCAGCCAAGAAGTGTCTACCCACAATGAGCAGTTCTTC. This encodes CASSQEVSTHNEQFF.

This clonotype was detected many times. In nucleotides, the CDR3 is TGTGCCAGCAGCTTAAGCGGGGGGAAGACCCAGTACTTC. This sequence encodes CASSLSGGKTQYF. The chain uses TRBV5-5 and TRBJ2-5; 9 nucleotides agree with TRBD2. CDR1 and CDR2 from the germline V gene are SGHKS and YYEKEE (reference sequence). This CDR3 spans 13 amino acids. V shed 2 bases and J 6 bases; nucleotides not matched to a gene: 2.

This clonotype was observed a handful of times. V and J are TRBV20-1 and TRBJ1-1, with 8 nucleotides matching TRBD1. The CDR3 has 13 amino acids. In germline, CDR1 is DFQATT, CDR2 SNEGSKA (reference sequence). Losses at the gene ends were 6 bases for V and 5 bases for J; bases not matched to a gene: 8. CDR3 coding DNA: TGCAGTGCAACAGGGGGTGGAGGGACTGAAGCTTTCTTT. Translated, it gives CSATGGGGTEAFF.

This clonotype has only a few counts. The rearrangement uses TRBV6-2 or TRBV6-3 and TRBJ2-1, with D possibly TRBD1 on 5 matching bases. The V gene's germline CDR1 is MNHEY and CDR2 SVGEGT. This CDR3 spans 12 amino acids. V lost 8 bases to trimming and J lost 10 bases, with 15 bases between them. The CDR3 reads CASRPGFSEQFF. The CDR3 coding sequence is TGTGCCAGCCGACCAGGGTTTTCGGAGCAGTTCTTC.

Many counts were recorded for this clonotype. The V gene is TRBV7-2, the J gene TRBJ2-2; tentatively, D is TRBD2 (5 bases). Trimming cost V 5 bases and J 3 bases, with 10 bases left between them. The CDR3 contains 14 residues. The germline V gene has CDR1 SGHTA and CDR2 FQGNSA. This CDR3 is CASSPGFYTGELFF. CDR3 DNA sequence: TGTGCCAGCAGCCCGGGATTTTACACCGGGGAGCTGTTTTTT. The whole variable domain, filled in from reference TRBV7-2 and TRBJ2-2, reads GAGVSQSPSNKVTEKGKDVELRCDPISGHTALYWYRQSLGQGLEFLIYFQGNSAPDKSGLPSDRFSAERTGGSVSTLTIQRTQQEDSAVYLCASSPGFYTGELFFGEGSRLTVL.

This clonotype was seen ten or more times. The rearrangement joins TRBV12-3 or TRBV12-4 to TRBJ2-3, with D tentatively TRBD2 (5 bases). V was shortened by 10 bases and J by 11 bases, with 13 bases between the two germline ends. The CDR3 covers 10 residues. This CDR3 is CATFGEKQYF. DNA of the CDR3: TGTGCCACATTCGGGGAGAAGCAGTATTTT.

This clonotype was detected a few times. The chain links TRBV5-1 to TRBJ2-3; D may be TRBD2 (6 bases). Germline V gene lookup returns CDR1 SGHRS and CDR2 YFSETQ. This CDR3 spans 15 amino acids. V lost 0 bases, J lost 7 bases, and 15 bases lay in between. CDR3 in amino acids: CASSLAMRGLNTQYF. The DNA of the CDR3 is TGCGCCAGCAGCTTGGCCATGCGGGGTTTGAATACGCAGTATTTT.

The chain employs TRBV7-9 and TRBJ2-1; D may match TRBD1 or TRBD2 (5 bases each). Germline values: CDR1 SEHNR, CDR2 FQNEAQ (reference sequence). The CDR3 has 16 amino acids. V was pared by 3 bases and J by 7 bases, with 19 bases between. As DNA, the CDR3 is TGTGCCAGCAGCTTTCCTATTTCGGGACCGACGAATGAGCAGTTCTTC. This translates into CASSFPISGPTNEQFF.

This clonotype was observed a handful of times. The chain has TRBV24-1 and TRBJ2-5; 9 bases line up with TRBD2. The CDR3 is made up of 13 amino acids. CDR1 and CDR2 (germline): KGHDR, SFDVKD. With V trimmed by 6 bases and J by 5 bases, 3 bases remained unmatched. The CDR3 DNA follows: TGTGCCACCAGTCGAGCGGGAGGTGAGACCCAGTACTTC. Its protein product is CATSRAGGETQYF.

This rearrangement joins TRBV29-1 to TRBJ1-1; D gene uncertain. This CDR3 has 13 amino acids. Germline V gene sequence: CDR1 SQVTM, CDR2 ANQGSEA. V was pared by 8 bases and J by 3 bases, with 16 bases between. The CDR3 DNA follows: TGCAGCTTTTCGACCCATCGGGACACTGAAGCTTTCTTT. Protein sequence: CSFSTHRDTEAFF.

This sequence joins TRBV5-5 and TRBJ2-3; TRBD1 agrees at 10 bases. Germline V gives CDR1 SGHKS, CDR2 YYEKEE (reference sequence). J lost 6 bases, V lost 2 bases, and 3 bases had no gene match. The CDR3 is 14 amino acids. CDR3 in amino acids: CASSLGQGGDTQYF. CDR3 sequence (DNA): TGTGCCAGCAGCTTAGGACAGGGGGGGGATACGCAGTATTTT.

The chain couples TRBV4-3 to TRBJ2-7, with 9 positions matching TRBD2. J gave up 0 bases and V 1 base, and 7 bases lay outside the gene matches. This CDR3 contains 17 residues. Germline V CDR1 and CDR2: LGHNA, YSLEER. CDR3 coding DNA: TGCGCCAGCAGCCAAGTGGGCGGGAGGGCTCCCTCCTACGAGCAGTACTTC. This sequence encodes CASSQVGGRAPSYEQYF.

This clonotype appeared a few times. This chain connects TRBV5-1 to TRBJ1-2; D is unresolved. Trimming left V 1 base short and J 6 bases short, with 10 bases between. Germline-derived CDR1 and CDR2 are SGHRS and YFSETQ. The CDR3 spans 13 residues. In DNA form, the CDR3 reads TGCGCCAGCAGCTTGCTACAGTCGGATGGCTACACCTTC. It encodes CASSLLQSDGYTF.

This sequence joins TRBV5-5 and TRBJ1-1, with D possibly matching TRBD1 (6 bases). V shed 3 bases and J shed 6 bases, with 21 bases lying between them. The V gene's germline CDR1 is SGHKS and CDR2 YYEKEE (reference sequence). This CDR3 comprises 16 residues. The CDR3, as DNA: TGTGCCAGCAGCTGGGGACGGGGACACTTAGGCGCTGAAGCTTTCTTT. Its translation is CASSWGRGHLGAEAFF.

V is TRBV6-1 and J is TRBJ1-3; D unresolved. V was trimmed by 3 bases and J by 0 bases, leaving 9 bases between them. Germline CDR1 is MNHNS and CDR2 is SASEGT. The CDR3 extends over 15 amino acids. The CDR3 sequence is CASSEVQSSGNTIYF. Here the CDR3 DNA reads TGTGCCAGCAGTGAGGTCCAGAGCTCTGGAAACACCATATATTTT.

This clonotype was seen at least ten times. V usage is TRBV7-9 and J usage is TRBJ2-7; the match to TRBD1 covers 8 bases. The CDR3 is 17 residues long. Germline V gene lookup returns CDR1 SEHNR and CDR2 FQNEAQ (reference sequence). Losses at the gene ends were 1 base for V and 1 base for J; bases not matched to a gene: 9. The CDR3 protein is CASSLGGVRGLSYEQYF. In nucleotides, the CDR3 is TGTGCCAGCAGCTTAGGAGGTGTCAGGGGGCTTTCCTACGAGCAGTACTTC. Drawing the rest from reference TRBV7-9 and TRBJ2-7, the complete variable domain is DTGVSQNPRHKITKRGQNVTFRCDPISEHNRLYWYRQTLGQGPEFLTYFQNEAQLEKSRLLSDRFSAERPKGSFSTLEIQRTEQGDSAMYLCASSLGGVRGLSYEQYFGPGTRLTVT.

The chain has TRBV29-1 and TRBJ2-7; TRBD2 is a possible D gene (5 bases). Per the germline V gene, CDR1 is SQVTM and CDR2 is ANQGSEA. The V gene lost 5 bases and the J gene lost 6 bases, with 11 bases spanning the gap. The CDR3 has 11 amino acids. This CDR3 reads CSVFVRGEQYF. CDR3 DNA sequence: TGCAGCGTTTTCGTCCGGGGCGAGCAGTACTTC.

This chain links TRBV14 with TRBJ2-1; no clear D. The CDR3 runs 15 residues. V was pared by 2 bases and J by 4 bases, with 12 bases between. Germline CDR1 SGHDN, CDR2 FVKESK. The CDR3 is CASSQSRSLYNEQFF. The CDR3 DNA follows: TGTGCCAGCAGCCAAAGCAGGTCCCTGTACAATGAGCAGTTCTTC. Variable domain in full (rest from reference TRBV14 and TRBJ2-1): EAGVTQFPSHSVIEKGQTVTLRCDPISGHDNLYWYRRVMGKEIKFLLHFVKESKQDESGMPNNRFLAERTGGTYSTLKVQPAELEDSGVYFCASSQSRSLYNEQFFGPGTRLTVL.

This clonotype was observed many times. The CDR3 loop is CASSSAAPGPGELFF. Written as DNA, the CDR3 is TGTGCCAGCAGCTCCGCGGCCCCGGGTCCCGGGGAGCTGTTTTTT. The chain combines TRBV12-3 or TRBV12-4 with TRBJ2-2; no clear D gene. Between the trimmed V and J ends, which lost 6 bases and 6 bases, there was a span of 17 bases. The CDR3 loop spans 15 amino acids.

The gene calls are TRBV11-2 and TRBJ2-7; D may be TRBD1 or TRBD2 (5 bases each). From germline, CDR1 is SGHAT and CDR2 FQNNGV. CDR3 length: 14 residues. V was clipped by 3 bases and J by 4 bases, with 13 bases between them. The CDR3: CASSLGLAKYEQYF. The CDR3 DNA is TGTGCCAGCAGCTTGGGGCTAGCCAAATACGAGCAGTACTTC.

This clonotype has ten or more counts. The rearrangement joins TRBV5-1 to TRBJ2-5, with no clear D. CDR1 and CDR2 from the germline V gene are SGHRS and YFSETQ. V was shortened by 4 bases and J by 0 bases, with 10 bases between the two germline ends. The CDR3 extends over 14 amino acids. The DNA for the CDR3 is TGCGCCAGCAGCCTACGGACCGACCAAGAGACCCAGTACTTC. Protein product: CASSLRTDQETQYF.

As to this clonotype: The junction does not match germline at one end; this may be a read error. The chain joins TRBV2 to TRBJ2-5; 10 nucleotides align to TRBD1. Germline-derived CDR1 and CDR2 are SNHLY and FYNNEI. The CDR3 loop spans 13 amino acids. The CDR3 spells CASSAGTGETRYF. Here the CDR3 DNA reads TGTGCCAGCAGTGCTGGGACAGGGGAGACCCGGTACTTC.